Detailed here is one T cell receptor beta chain. What it recognizes is unknown. The record originates from a study of T cell clonotyping in hematopoietic cell transplantation. Study-level findings and limits: Recipient TCR diversity dropped after transplant; expanded clonotypes rose from day 30 to 180.

After removal of 7 bases from V and 4 bases from J, the junction contained 9 bases not matched to a gene. The germline gives CDR1 MNHNS, CDR2 SASEGT. The CDR3 extends over 15 amino acids. Profiled with immunoSEQ multiplex PCR; TCRdb holds only in-frame clones, not every one. The profile covers about 12,000 clones, with around 90% appearing a single time and over 0.95% taken by the ten largest. The receptor was derived from a man between 25 and 39 years old in good health. Some clones in this sample may be carry-over from other donors' samples. This chain uses TRBV6-1 with TRBJ2-3, with 9 bases identical to TRBD2. Sequencing input: peripheral blood mononuclear cells. The CDR3 is CASTNAGGGADTQYF. The CDR3 nucleotides read TGTGCCAGCACCAACGCGGGGGGGGGCGCAGATACGCAGTATTTT.